A single sample is the source of the 19 T cell receptor beta chains below, sequenced in a study of T cell responses to AZD1222 COVID-19 vaccine. The method was immunoSEQ multiplex PCR; TCRdb's version includes in-frame clones alone and lacks a portion of them. The profile shows about 120,000 clones, about 86% of them singletons. The sequenced sample was peripheral blood, obtained on day 0 of AZD1222 vaccination. The source is an adult in good health.

The chain combines TRBV10-3 with TRBJ1-3; perhaps TRBD1 as D (6 bases). The CDR3 length is 17 residues. Germline V gene data show CDR1 as ENHRY and CDR2 as SYGVKD. Trimming took off 0 bases at V and 3 bases at J, with 15 bases between the two ends. Here the CDR3 reads CAISESAGGEGGNTIYF. As DNA, the CDR3 is TGTGCCATCAGTGAGTCAGCTGGGGGCGAAGGTGGAAACACCATATATTTT.

DNA of the CDR3: TGCAGCGTTGAAAGAGATACGCAGTATTTT. This sequence encodes CSVERDTQYF. This sequence joins TRBV29-1 and TRBJ2-3; the D is unclear. CDR1 SQVTM and CDR2 ANQGSEA come from the germline V gene. V was shortened by 2 bases and J by 5 bases, with 2 bases between the two germline ends. The CDR3 consists of 10 residues.

This clone has a single count. The chain links TRBV7-9 to TRBJ2-3; D not resolved. V was cut by 3 bases and J by 14 bases, with 15 bases left in between. This CDR3 spans 12 amino acids. Germline CDR1 is SEHNR and CDR2 is FQNEAQ (reference sequence). In DNA, the CDR3 is TGTGCCAGCAGCTTCCAAGCCTTGCCCCTGTATTTT. The encoded protein is CASSFQALPLYF.

V and J are TRBV27 and TRBJ1-2, with TRBD1 matching 7 bases. This CDR3 has 15 residues. Per germline, CDR1 MNHEY and CDR2 SMNVEV (reference sequence). V lost 7 bases, J lost 7 bases, and 15 bases stayed unmatched. CDR3 protein: CASTEAGAGGSGYTF. Here the CDR3 DNA reads TGTGCCAGCACCGAGGCGGGGGCAGGGGGGTCTGGCTACACCTTC.

This rearrangement joins TRBV7-2 to TRBJ2-7; 11 bases are a match to TRBD2. CDR3 length: 16 residues. The J segment lost 4 bases and the V segment lost 0 bases, leaving 5 bases of the junction unmatched. CDR1 and CDR2 (germline): SGHTA, FQGNSA. CDR3 region: CASSLASGRAIYEQYF. The CDR3 coding sequence is TGTGCCAGCAGCTTAGCTAGCGGGAGGGCCATATACGAGCAGTACTTC.

The chain joins TRBV29-1 to TRBJ1-2; a weak D match, TRBD1 (5 bases). The V end was cut by 3 bases, the J end by 3 bases, with 11 bases between. The CDR3 is made up of 13 amino acids. Germline V lookup: CDR1 SQVTM, CDR2 ANQGSEA. CDR3 protein: CSVEYPGDYGYTF. CDR3 DNA sequence: TGCAGCGTTGAGTACCCGGGGGACTATGGCTACACCTTC.

V is TRBV5-4 and J is TRBJ1-2; 7 bases align to TRBD1. This CDR3 contains 14 residues. The V and J ends lost 0 bases and 2 bases, in that order; junction bases with no gene match: 1. Per germline, CDR1 SGHNT and CDR2 YYREEE (reference sequence). The CDR3 is CASSLAGGNYGYTF. The CDR3 coding sequence is TGTGCCAGCAGCTTGGCAGGGGGGAACTATGGCTACACCTTC.

The V gene is TRBV18, the J gene TRBJ1-5; D perhaps matches TRBD1 (5 bases). V was clipped by 6 bases and J by 5 bases, with 14 bases between them. Germline assignment: CDR1 KGHSH and CDR2 LQKENI. CDR3 size: 14 residues. CDR3 nucleotide sequence: TGTGCCAGCTCCCCTGGGCAGGGAGATCAGCCCCAGCATTTT. Encoded protein: CASSPGQGDQPQHF. Supplemented by reference TRBV18 and TRBJ1-5, the full variable domain reads NAGVMQNPRHLVRRRGQEARLRCSPMKGHSHVYWYRQLPEEGLKFMVYLQKENIIDESGMPKERFSAEFPKEGPSILRIQQVVRGDSAAYFCASSPGQGDQPQHFGDGTRLSIL.

This chain uses TRBV10-3 with TRBJ2-2; TRBD2 aligns across 14 bases. CDR3 length equals 19 residues. CDR1 and CDR2 from the germline V gene are ENHRY and SYGVKD. J was trimmed by 3 bases and V by 4 bases; bases with no gene match: 10. CDR3 sequence (DNA): TGTGCCATCAGTGGACTAGCGGGAGGGCCTACACGGGACACCGGGGAGCTGTTTTTT. It translates to CAISGLAGGPTRDTGELFF.

CDR3 nucleotides: TGTGCCTGGACCGCGGGGTCTGGGGACATTCAGTACTTC. This codes for CAWTAGSGDIQYF. The chain joins TRBV30 to TRBJ2-4; a weak D match, TRBD2 (6 bases). The V gene's germline CDR1 is GTSNPN and CDR2 SVGIG (reference sequence). This CDR3 spans 13 amino acids. Trimming stripped 4 bases from V and 8 bases from J, with 15 bases between.

The chain joins TRBV28 to TRBJ1-2; no clear D gene. V lost 2 bases to trimming and J lost 5 bases, with 9 bases between them. This CDR3 spans 13 amino acids. Germline V gene data show CDR1 as MDHEN and CDR2 as SYDVKM. The CDR3 DNA is TGTGCCAGCAGTTTAGGCACAGCTTATGGCTACACCTTC. Translated: CASSLGTAYGYTF.

The CDR3: CASQRDTTYEQYF. CDR3 bases: TGTGCCAGTCAACGGGACACAACCTACGAGCAGTACTTC. The V and J genes are TRBV28 and TRBJ2-7; D perhaps matches TRBD1 (6 bases). Trimming shortened V by 9 bases and J by 2 bases, and 14 bases separated the two germline ends. The CDR3 spans 13 residues. Germline assignment: CDR1 MDHEN and CDR2 SYDVKM.

V usage is TRBV27 and J usage is TRBJ2-7, with a tentative D call TRBD2 (5 bases). The CDR3 is 12 residues long. V lost 10 bases and J lost 3, with 13 bases in between. In germline, CDR1 is MNHEY, CDR2 SMNVEV (reference sequence). CDR3: CATKGRDYEQYF. DNA of the CDR3: TGTGCCACCAAAGGACGGGACTACGAGCAGTACTTC.

This rearrangement joins TRBV2 to TRBJ2-3; 10 positions match TRBD2. The CDR3 runs to 18 residues. From germline, CDR1 is SNHLY and CDR2 FYNNEI. V dropped 5 bases and J dropped 4; count of bases not matched to a gene: 15. This CDR3 reads CASSRASGRTGAADTQYF. In DNA form, the CDR3 reads TGTGCCAGCAGTAGGGCTAGCGGGAGAACGGGGGCGGCAGATACGCAGTATTTT. The whole variable domain, filled in from reference TRBV2 and TRBJ2-3, reads EPEVTQTPSHQVTQMGQEVILRCVPISNHLYFYWYRQILGQKVEFLVSFYNNEISEKSEIFDDQFSVERPDGSNFTLKIRSTKLEDSAMYFCASSRASGRTGAADTQYFGPGTRLTVL.

The chain couples TRBV28 to TRBJ1-1, with 8 bases aligning to TRBD1. There are 15 residues in the CDR3. The ends lost 6 bases at V and 4 bases at J; junction bases unmatched: 10. Per the germline V gene, CDR1 is MDHEN and CDR2 is SYDVKM. The CDR3 nucleotides read TGTGCCAGCAGCCAAGGACAGGGATGGGGCACTGAAGCTTTCTTT. Translated, it gives CASSQGQGWGTEAFF.

The chain couples TRBV3-1 (or the pseudogene TRBV3-2) to TRBJ1-1, with TRBD1 matching 8 bases. The ends lost 9 bases at V and 7 bases at J; junction bases unmatched: 10. Per the germline V gene, CDR1 is LGHDT and CDR2 is YNNKEL (reference sequence). The CDR3 extends over 13 amino acids. The CDR3 DNA reads TGTGCCAGTGGTAGGACAGGGCTGGTTGAAGCTTTCTTT. This gives the protein CASGRTGLVEAFF.

V gene TRBV19 combines with J gene TRBJ1-1; D not resolved. This CDR3 is built from 11 residues. Trimming pared 7 bases from V and 0 bases from J, leaving 3 bases between. Germline V CDR1 and CDR2: LNHDA, SQIVND (reference sequence). The CDR3 here is CASNVNTEAFF. CDR3 nucleotide sequence: TGTGCCAGTAACGTGAACACTGAAGCTTTCTTT. Drawing the rest from reference TRBV19 and TRBJ1-1, the complete variable domain is DGGITQSPKYLFRKEGQNVTLSCEQNLNHDAMYWYRQDPGQGLRLIYYSQIVNDFQKGDIAEGYSVSREKKESFPLTVTSAQKNPTAFYLCASNVNTEAFFGQGTRLTVV.

The rearrangement links TRBV18 to TRBJ1-1; TRBD1 is a possible D gene (6 bases). The CDR3 has 15 amino acids. Germline assignment: CDR1 KGHSH and CDR2 LQKENI. V was clipped by 3 bases and J by 1 base, with 12 bases between them. The CDR3 coding sequence is TGTGCCAGCTCACCTCAGGACAGCCCGAACACTGAAGCTTTCTTT. Protein sequence: CASSPQDSPNTEAFF.

This clone was counted a few times. The rearrangement uses TRBV10-3 and TRBJ1-3; D possibly corresponds to TRBD1 (5 bases). There are 16 residues in the CDR3. Germline V gene data show CDR1 as ENHRY and CDR2 as SYGVKD. Trimming left V 3 bases short and J 0 bases short, with 12 bases between. CDR3 amino acids: CAISDSRTRSGNTIYF. The CDR3 nucleotides read TGTGCCATCAGTGATTCCCGGACACGCTCTGGAAACACCATATATTTT.